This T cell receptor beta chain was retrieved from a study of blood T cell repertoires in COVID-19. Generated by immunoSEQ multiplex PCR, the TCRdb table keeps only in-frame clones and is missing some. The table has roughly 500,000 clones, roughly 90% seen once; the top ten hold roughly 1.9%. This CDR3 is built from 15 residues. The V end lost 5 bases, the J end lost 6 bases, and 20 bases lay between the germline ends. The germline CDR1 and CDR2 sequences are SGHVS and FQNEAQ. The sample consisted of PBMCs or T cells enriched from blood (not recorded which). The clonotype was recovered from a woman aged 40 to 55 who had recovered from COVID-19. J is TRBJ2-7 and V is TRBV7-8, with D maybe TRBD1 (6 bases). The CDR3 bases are TGTGCCAGCAGCCCAGGGGCTCGTGGCGCATCCGAGCAGTACTTC. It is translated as CASSPGARGASEQYF. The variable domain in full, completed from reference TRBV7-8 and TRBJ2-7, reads GAGVSQSPRYKVAKRGQDVALRCDPISGHVSLFWYQQALGQGPEFLTYFQNEAQLDKSGLPSDRFFAERPEGSVSTLKIQRTQQEDSAVYLCASSPGARGASEQYFGPGTRLTVT.